The 13 T cell receptor beta chains presented below share a single source sample, sequenced in a study of blood T cell repertoires in COVID-19. The protocol was immunoSEQ multiplex PCR, while the TCRdb copy is restricted to in-frame clones and leaves out a portion. The sample holds approximately 270,000 clones, about 86% seen once. The material sequenced was peripheral blood. These receptors all come from a man older than 75 with acute or convalescent COVID-19.

The V and J genes are TRBV27 and TRBJ2-7; 8 nucleotides match TRBD1. CDR3 length: 14 residues. The germline V gene encodes CDR1 MNHEY and CDR2 SMNVEV (reference sequence). J was trimmed by 2 bases and V by 4 bases; bases with no gene match: 4. The CDR3 loop is CASSSDRGTYEQYF. DNA of the CDR3: TGTGCCAGCAGTTCCGACAGGGGTACCTACGAGCAGTACTTC.

The gene calls are TRBV7-6 and TRBJ2-2, with 10 bases that match TRBD2. The CDR3 has 17 amino acids. Trimming at V came to 5 bases and at J to 7 bases, leaving 13 bases not matched to a gene. Germline CDR1 SGHVS, CDR2 FNYEAQ. The CDR3 loop reads CASSLRRSGGANGELFF. Written as DNA, the CDR3 is TGTGCCAGCAGCCTCCGGAGGAGCGGGGGGGCCAACGGGGAGCTGTTTTTT.

This chain joins TRBV7-7 and TRBJ2-1; D remains ambiguous. CDR3 length: 13 residues. Deletions cut 4 bases from V and 8 bases from J, with 12 bases between. The germline V gene has CDR1 SSHAT and CDR2 FNYEAQ (reference sequence). CDR3 sequence (DNA): TGTGCCAGCAGCTCCTTGACGGGTGATGAGCAGTTCTTC. It encodes CASSSLTGDEQFF.

This clone was detected a few times. The CDR3 nucleotides are TGTGCCATCAGTGAAGGTCTAGCGGGTGGGGTGGCAGATACGCAGTATTTT. Translated: CAISEGLAGGVADTQYF. The rearrangement links TRBV10-3 to TRBJ2-3; 8 nucleotides align to TRBD2. The CDR3 sequence is 17 residues long. V lost 3 bases to trimming and J lost 4 bases; unmatched junction nucleotides: 12. Germline-derived CDR1 and CDR2 are ENHRY and SYGVKD.

The chain combines TRBV2 with TRBJ2-1; 9 bases agree with TRBD2. The CDR3 covers 15 residues. V was pared by 2 bases and J by 6 bases, with 5 bases of the junction left unmatched. Germline values: CDR1 SNHLY, CDR2 FYNNEI. This CDR3 is CASSEKRGRANEQFF. CDR3 DNA sequence: TGTGCCAGCAGTGAAAAGCGCGGGAGGGCCAATGAGCAGTTCTTC.

This sequence joins TRBV18 and TRBJ2-7; D call uncertain. Looked up from germline, CDR1 is KGHSH and CDR2 is LQKENI. The ends were cut back, 5 bases at V and 2 bases at J, with 10 bases in the middle. The CDR3 consists of 13 residues. In DNA form, the CDR3 reads TGTGCCAGCTCAACACTTAATACCTACGAGCAGTACTTC. Translation gives CASSTLNTYEQYF.

The chain recombines TRBV5-1 with TRBJ2-1; perhaps TRBD2 as D (6 bases). This CDR3 is 15 amino acids long. In germline, CDR1 is SGHRS, CDR2 YFSETQ. V was clipped by 5 bases and J by 5 bases, with 17 bases between them. CDR3 residues: CASRRGANLNNEQFF. CDR3 DNA: TGCGCCAGCAGACGCGGGGCCAACCTGAACAATGAGCAGTTCTTC.

J is TRBJ2-5 and V is TRBV10-1; 8 nucleotides line up with TRBD2. The CDR3 length is 16 residues. The ends lost 6 bases at V and 2 bases at J; junction bases unmatched: 11. The germline gives CDR1 WNHNN, CDR2 SYGVQD (reference sequence). CDR3 sequence: CASSRRAGGLQETQYF. CDR3 DNA: TGCGCCAGCAGCCGAAGGGCGGGGGGTCTACAAGAGACCCAGTACTTC.

The rearrangement uses TRBV16 and TRBJ2-5; D remains ambiguous. CDR3 length: 12 amino acids. CDR1 and CDR2 (germline): KGHSY, FQNENV. V lost 4 bases, J lost 4 bases, and 7 bases lay in between. Written as DNA, the CDR3 is TGTGCCAGCAGCCTCTTTTCAGAGACCCAGTACTTC. This codes for CASSLFSETQYF.

The chain is built from TRBV23-1 and TRBJ2-4; 8 nucleotides line up with TRBD1. TRBV23-1 is filed as an ORF, its function uncertain. The V and J ends lost 3 bases and 1 base, in that order; junction bases with no gene match: 5. CDR3 length equals 16 residues. The CDR3 coding sequence is TGCGCCAGCAGTCACGGACAGGGTTGGGCCAAAAACATTCAGTACTTC. Its protein product is CASSHGQGWAKNIQYF.

This clone occurred once. J is TRBJ1-2 and V is TRBV9; possible D gene TRBD1, 5 bases. The V gene lost 3 bases and the J gene lost 8 bases, with 35 bases spanning the gap. Germline CDR1 and CDR2: SGDLS and YYNGEE. The CDR3 consists of 20 residues. The CDR3 region is CASSDRTLGVGNPLSQGYTF. The CDR3 DNA reads TGTGCCAGCAGCGACAGAACCCTAGGGGTGGGGAACCCCCTGAGTCAAGGCTACACCTTC.

V is TRBV30 and J is TRBJ1-4, with D perhaps matching TRBD1 (5 bases). CDR1 and CDR2 from the germline V gene are GTSNPN and SVGIG (reference sequence). The V end was cut by 1 base, the J end by 7 bases, with 10 bases between. This CDR3 has 13 residues. The chain's CDR3 is CAWSEVRVEKLFF. The CDR3 DNA follows: TGTGCCTGGAGTGAAGTCAGGGTTGAAAAACTGTTTTTT.

The gene calls are TRBV5-1 and TRBJ2-5, with 10 bases matching TRBD2. After removal of 1 base from V and 7 bases from J, the junction contained 10 bases not matched to a gene. This CDR3 is 16 amino acids long. Germline V gene data show CDR1 as SGHRS and CDR2 as YFSETQ. CDR3 sequence (DNA): TGCGCCAGCAGCTTGTCAGCTAGCGGGGGTAAGGGGACCCAGTACTTC. Translated, it gives CASSLSASGGKGTQYF. The whole variable domain, filled in from reference TRBV5-1 and TRBJ2-5, reads KAGVTQTPRYLIKTRGQQVTLSCSPISGHRSVSWYQQTPGQGLQFLFEYFSETQRNKGNFPGRFSGRQFSNSRSEMNVSTLELGDSALYLCASSLSASGGKGTQYFGPGTRLLVL.